The 9 T cell receptor beta chains below were found in one sample sequenced in a study of a mutant IDH1 vaccine in newly diagnosed glioma. Time point of the sample: baseline, week 1 (first vaccination visit). As to treatment: pre-vaccination baseline after standard-of-care therapy. Sequenced by immunoSEQ multiplex PCR; TCRdb stores in-frame clones only, minus some. Of under 65,000 clones listed, approximately 80% are singletons. Sample: PBMCs, taken from a glioma patient treated with radiotherapy, temozolomide or both. Every receptor here comes from a woman in her forties with glioma.

The J gene is TRBJ2-3, the V gene TRBV4-2; a weak D match, TRBD2 (6 bases). Germline V gene lookup returns CDR1 LGHNA and CDR2 YNFKEQ. V was trimmed by 2 bases and J by 3 bases, leaving 12 bases between them. The CDR3 is made up of 15 amino acids. CDR3 in DNA: TGTGCCAGCAGCCAAAGGATCCTAGCGACAGATACGCAGTATTTT. It yields the protein CASSQRILATDTQYF.

V is TRBV5-1 and J is TRBJ1-4, with D perhaps matching TRBD1 (5 bases). Trimming shortened V by 7 bases and J by 10 bases, and 14 bases separated the two germline ends. CDR1 is SGHRS and CDR2 is YFSETQ in the germline V gene. The CDR3 runs 12 residues. CDR3 protein: CASSGRQGKLFF. In nucleotides, the CDR3 is TGCGCCAGCTCAGGGAGACAAGGAAAACTGTTTTTT.

This chain uses TRBV19 with TRBJ1-5; D is unclear. Trimming cost V 0 bases and J 4 bases, with 4 bases left between them. Germline CDR1 and CDR2: LNHDA and SQIVND (reference sequence). This CDR3 contains 13 residues. The CDR3 region has the DNA TGTGCCAGTAGTATAGATGGGAATCAGCCCCAGCATTTT. Translation: CASSIDGNQPQHF.

The gene calls are TRBV7-8 and TRBJ2-4; 14 nucleotides align to TRBD2. J lost 2 bases, V lost 5 bases, and 8 bases had no gene match. The CDR3 covers 18 residues. Germline assignment: CDR1 SGHVS and CDR2 FQNEAQ. DNA of the CDR3: TGTGCCAGCAGCCCGGGACTAGCGGGGGCCCTTACCAAAAACATTCAGTACTTC. It yields the protein CASSPGLAGALTKNIQYF.

J is TRBJ1-2 and V is TRBV20-1; D is unresolved. The CDR3 covers 10 residues. CDR1 and CDR2 (germline): DFQATT, SNEGSKA (reference sequence). V dropped 5 bases and J dropped 6 bases, with 7 bases sitting between them. CDR3 residues: CSARGNGYTF. CDR3 bases: TGCAGTGCTCGGGGAAATGGCTACACCTTC.

This clone was seen more than once but under ten times. The V and J genes are TRBV7-2 and TRBJ1-1; TRBD1 is a possible D gene (6 bases). Germline CDR1 reads SGHTA; CDR2 reads FQGNSA. The CDR3 sequence is 13 residues long. The V end was cut by 8 bases, the J end by 4 bases, with 14 bases between. The CDR3 is CASADGGPTEAFF. The DNA of the CDR3 is TGTGCCAGCGCCGATGGGGGGCCCACTGAAGCTTTCTTT.

The genes are TRBV25-1 and TRBJ1-2, with D uncertain. This CDR3 contains 14 residues. Germline V CDR1 and CDR2: MGHDK, SYGVNS. Trimming pared 1 base from V and 8 bases from J, leaving 14 bases between. The CDR3 protein is CASSESVGSRGYTF. The CDR3 DNA follows: TGTGCCAGCAGTGAATCGGTGGGCTCTAGGGGCTACACCTTC.

The chain links TRBV7-8 to TRBJ2-5; TRBD2 agrees at 13 bases. The trim removed 5 bases at V and 7 bases at J, leaving 10 bases unmatched. This CDR3 region has 16 residues. Germline-derived CDR1 and CDR2 are SGHVS and FQNEAQ. The CDR3, as DNA: TGTGCCAGCAGCCAGGGACTAGCGGGACCCCTCGGGACCCAGTACTTC. Encoded protein: CASSQGLAGPLGTQYF.

This clone was seen a few times. This sequence joins TRBV2 and TRBJ1-4, with TRBD1 as a possible D gene (5 bases). The CDR3 spans 12 residues. CDR1 is SNHLY, CDR2 FYNNEI, per germline. Trimming took 10 bases from V and 10 from J, leaving 16 bases between them. The DNA for the CDR3 is TGTGCCACTGGGGCGACGGGGGGAAAACTGTTTTTT. Translation gives CATGATGGKLFF.